This TCR beta chain was profiled in a study of human thymus T cells. Study-wide points: Thymic repertoires overlap heavily among unrelated individuals, related research has reported.

The table came from immunoSEQ multiplex PCR; TCRdb's copy has only in-frame clones and leaves some out. The top ten clones hold 0.031% of a sample with some 80,000 clones, roughly 96% of them seen once. Germline V CDR1 and CDR2: SGDLS, YYNGEE. Trimming removed 0 bases at V and 0 bases at J, with 10 bases between. The CDR3 length is 16 residues. Corrective cardiac surgery supplied the resected thymus tissue. About this clone itself: Its target is unknown.

Sequencing was performed on thymus tissue. The clonotype originates from a boy less than two years old with a congenital heart defect but otherwise immunologically healthy. V gene TRBV9 combines with J gene TRBJ2-1; a weak D match, TRBD2 (6 bases). The CDR3 DNA is TGTGCCAGCAGCGTAGAGGAGGGCTACTCCTACAATGAGCAGTTCTTC. This encodes CASSVEEGYSYNEQFF.